The source of this T cell receptor beta chain is a study of T cells in Graves' hyperthyroidism and ophthalmopathy. RNA transcripts gave rise to amplified TCR beta CDR3 regions. A set of HTBI primers served as the primers for a first-round RT-PCR of the TCR CDR3. One entry per CDR3 protein, called by TCRdb with MiXCR from the multiplex PCR reads. The top ten clones hold 15% to 20% of a sample with fewer than 900,000 distinct CDR3 sequences, around 20% of them seen once. Orbital computed tomography, thyroid ultrasound, serum thyroxine and TRAb, and clinical symptoms together informed the diagnoses. Blood was drawn at first hyperthyroidism diagnosis, before any ophthalmopathy symptoms. This clonotype appeared a few times. Antigen specificity is unknown. Study results and caveats: The model's output predicted ophthalmopathy at a median of 6.5 months prior to onset.

This clonotype was obtained from a woman between 50 and 59 years old with Graves' hyperthyroidism that later progressed to Graves' ophthalmopathy. Sequencing was performed on blood.

The CDR3 DNA is TGTGCCAGCAGCGCGCGGGTGACACTGAGCACAGATACGCAGTATTTT. Encoded protein: CASSARVTLSTDTQYF. The chain employs TRBV9 and TRBJ2-3; D perhaps matches TRBD2 (5 bases). CDR3 length: 16 residues. V dropped 3 bases and J dropped 0 bases, with 14 bases sitting between them. CDR1 is SGDLS and CDR2 is YYNGEE in the germline V gene.